The sequence of this TCR beta chain was determined in a study of cytomegalovirus exposure and HLA in healthy donors. Germline loops: CDR1 SGHDT, CDR2 YYEEEE. The CDR3 sequence is 12 residues long. Vbeta (60) and Jbeta (13) primers were used in the PCR. The table came from immunoSEQ multiplex PCR; TCRdb's copy has only in-frame clones and leaves some out. The sample lists roughly 150,000 clones; approximately 80% were seen once. Source material: PBMCs. J is TRBJ2-5 and V is TRBV5-6; the match to TRBD2 covers 8 bases. The J call is in doubt because the DNA end fits TRBJ2-7 better. The source is a woman in her 40s in good health and CMV-seronegative. The CDR3: CATGRGGREQYF. CDR3 coding DNA: TGTGCCACCGGCCGGGGGGGGCGCGAGCAGTACTTC.